This T cell receptor beta chain was sequenced for a study of cytomegalovirus exposure and HLA in healthy donors. Per germline, CDR1 SGHVS and CDR2 FQNEAQ. V dropped 0 bases and J dropped 2 bases, with 5 bases sitting between them. The CDR3 is 13 residues long. 13 Jbeta primers and 60 Vbeta primers were used for the PCR. Per the original data handling: An analysis that came later counted 80 million or so unique TCR beta chains, roughly 11 million shared. Produced via immunoSEQ multiplex PCR; TCRdb's table is partial and in-frame only. Clone size and V and J calls were adopted from that table, with D and trimming inferred from the DNA. Of around 150,000 clones in the sample, more than 70% are singletons; the top ten hold over 1.2%. General observations from the study: Using a false discovery rate of 0.05, a later analysis showed that 16,000 or so TCR beta sequences were associated with HLA alleles. A highly shared variant cluster was judged a likely technical artifact. TCR beta V- and J-gene trimming, according to a later analysis, was linked to a missense DCLRE1C variant.

Concerning this clone itself: Its specificity is not known.

This receptor was identified in a man between 60 and 75 years old in good health and CMV-seronegative. The sample consisted of PBMCs. This chain links TRBV7-8 with TRBJ2-7; D is possibly TRBD1 (5 bases). CDR3 amino acids: CASSLAGAYEQYF. In DNA, the CDR3 is TGTGCCAGCAGCTTAGCAGGGGCCTACGAGCAGTACTTC.